These 23 T cell receptor beta chains originate from one sample sequenced in a study of blood T cell repertoires in COVID-19. Method: immunoSEQ multiplex PCR; TCRdb's copy keeps in-frame clones and lacks some. The top ten hold 9.7% of the sample, which has some 24,000 clones, roughly nine tenths seen once. Sample: peripheral blood. These receptor sequences come from a man in his 70s with acute or convalescent COVID-19.

The chain recombines TRBV15 with TRBJ1-2; 7 bases align to TRBD1. J lost 3 bases, V lost 0 bases, and 7 bases had no gene match. CDR3 length: 16 residues. Germline CDR1 and CDR2: LNHNV and YYDKDF (reference sequence). The CDR3 protein is CATSRDNRGYDYGYTF. For the CDR3, the DNA is TGTGCCACCAGCAGAGATAACAGGGGCTACGACTATGGCTACACCTTC.

J is TRBJ1-6 and V is TRBV6-5; D possibly corresponds to TRBD1 (6 bases). Trimming left V 6 bases short and J 6 bases short, with 9 bases between. This CDR3 has 13 amino acids. CDR1 MNHEY and CDR2 SVGAGI come from the germline V gene. The CDR3 DNA sequence: TGTGCCAGCAGCGGACAGTTTAATTCACCCCTCCACTTT. Translated: CASSGQFNSPLHF.

The genes are TRBV5-1 and TRBJ2-2, with 8 bases aligning to TRBD2. Germline CDR1 is SGHRS and CDR2 is YFSETQ. The CDR3 length is 14 residues. The J segment lost 2 bases and the V segment lost 8 bases, leaving 5 bases of the junction unmatched. CDR3 in DNA: TGCGCCAGTCACCGGGGGGGCAACACCGGGGAGCTGTTTTTT. Translating gives CASHRGGNTGELFF.

The chain carries TRBV4-2 and TRBJ1-1; 9 bases map to TRBD1. The germline V gene encodes CDR1 LGHNA and CDR2 YNFKEQ. Trimming removed 4 bases from V and 6 bases from J; junction bases left unmatched: 15. The CDR3 has 17 amino acids. The CDR3 sequence: CASSPLLLTGGEAEAFF. In DNA form, the CDR3 reads TGTGCCAGCAGCCCGCTATTATTGACAGGGGGAGAAGCTGAAGCTTTCTTT.

This sequence joins TRBV5-4 and TRBJ2-7; perhaps TRBD1 as D (6 bases). CDR1 and CDR2 from the germline V gene are SGHNT and YYREEE (reference sequence). V lost 7 bases and J 0 bases, leaving 20 bases between the germline ends. The CDR3 is made up of 16 amino acids. The chain's CDR3 is CASSPSRGGPSYEQYF. CDR3 coding DNA: TGTGCCAGCTCACCCTCGAGAGGGGGTCCCTCCTACGAGCAGTACTTC. Full variable domain (rest looked up from reference TRBV5-4 and TRBJ2-7): ETGVTQSPTHLIKTRGQQVTLRCSSQSGHNTVSWYQQALGQGPQFIFQYYREEENGRGNFPPRFSGLQFPNYSSELNVNALELDDSALYLCASSPSRGGPSYEQYFGPGTRLTVT.

The chain employs TRBV11-2 and TRBJ1-6, with a tentative D call TRBD1 (5 bases). The CDR3 is 16 residues long. Per the germline V gene, CDR1 is SGHAT and CDR2 is FQNNGV. Trimming shortened V by 4 bases and J by 8 bases, and 18 bases separated the two germline ends. CDR3 loop: CASSSGRGGLDSPLHF. As DNA, the CDR3 is TGTGCCAGCAGCTCAGGGAGGGGAGGGCTTGATTCACCCCTCCACTTT.

V is TRBV13 and J is TRBJ2-1, with 9 bases fitting TRBD2. CDR3 length: 15 amino acids. The V gene end was trimmed by 4 bases and the J gene end by 8 bases; junction bases not matched to a gene: 9. Germline V CDR1 and CDR2: PRHDT, FYEKMQ (reference sequence). The CDR3 DNA is TGTGCCAGCAGCTCCTGGGGCGGGGGGGCCGATGAGCAGTTCTTC. Amino acids: CASSSWGGGADEQFF. The variable domain in full, completed from reference TRBV13 and TRBJ2-1, reads AAGVIQSPRHLIKEKRETATLKCYPIPRHDTVYWYQQGPGQDPQFLISFYEKMQSDKGSIPDRFSAQQFSDYHSELNMSSLELGDSALYFCASSSWGGGADEQFFGPGTRLTVL.

V gene TRBV2 combines with J gene TRBJ1-1; the D gene is possibly TRBD1 (5 bases). Germline CDR1 is SNHLY and CDR2 is FYNNEI. The CDR3 length is 16 residues. V was cut by 0 bases and J by 4 bases, with 15 bases left in between. The CDR3 protein is CASSEALQGKGTEAFF. DNA for the CDR3: TGTGCCAGCAGTGAAGCGCTTCAGGGTAAGGGCACTGAAGCTTTCTTT.

The chain links TRBV28 to TRBJ2-1; TRBD2 aligns across 10 bases. CDR3 length: 16 amino acids. The V and J ends lost 3 bases and 3 bases, in that order; junction bases with no gene match: 5. In germline, CDR1 is MDHEN, CDR2 SYDVKM. CDR3 residues: CASSFFKRGGYNEQFF. The CDR3 coding sequence is TGTGCCAGCAGTTTTTTTAAGCGGGGGGGCTACAATGAGCAGTTCTTC.

This clone has more than one count but fewer than ten. The genes are TRBV18 and TRBJ1-4; no reliable D call. This CDR3 is built from 12 residues. Germline V gene lookup returns CDR1 KGHSH and CDR2 LQKENI. The V end was cut by 3 bases, the J end by 4 bases, with 3 bases between. Written as DNA, the CDR3 is TGTGCCAGCTCACCCAATAATGAAAAACTGTTTTTT. It codes for CASSPNNEKLFF.

The gene calls are TRBV18 and TRBJ2-7; TRBD1 aligns across 7 bases. The V gene end was trimmed by 3 bases and the J gene end by 7 bases; junction bases not matched to a gene: 3. This CDR3 has 12 amino acids. CDR1 and CDR2 (germline): KGHSH, LQKENI. DNA of the CDR3: TGTGCCAGCTCACCTGGGACAGAGGAGCAGTACTTC. This sequence encodes CASSPGTEEQYF.

The rearrangement links TRBV2 to TRBJ2-5; 9 nucleotides agree with TRBD2. The CDR3 contains 15 residues. The junction had 4 bases not matched to a gene; V was cut back by 3 bases and J by 2 bases. Germline values: CDR1 SNHLY, CDR2 FYNNEI. CDR3 protein: CASSDLAGGQETQYF. For the CDR3, the DNA is TGTGCCAGCAGTGATTTGGCGGGGGGGCAAGAGACCCAGTACTTC.

This clone counts as medium-sized (0.01 to 0.1%). The V call is TRBV7-9, the J call TRBJ1-1, with D unresolved. Germline CDR1 reads SEHNR; CDR2 reads FQNEAQ (reference sequence). The length of the CDR3 is 15 residues. The V and J ends lost 5 bases and 0 bases respectively, with 13 bases between them. In nucleotides, the CDR3 is TGTGCCAGCAGCCCAGCCGTCGGGGTGAACACTGAAGCTTTCTTT. Translation: CASSPAVGVNTEAFF.

V usage is TRBV5-1 and J usage is TRBJ1-1; no firm D call. This CDR3 spans 15 amino acids. The ends were cut back, 0 bases at V and 8 bases at J, with 17 bases in the middle. Germline V gives CDR1 SGHRS, CDR2 YFSETQ. The CDR3 DNA follows: TGCGCCAGCAGCTTGGCCCCGGGTGGAGATAGGGAAGCTTTCTTT. Translating it yields CASSLAPGGDREAFF.

This chain uses TRBV5-1 with TRBJ1-2; D is perhaps TRBD1 (5 bases). This CDR3 spans 15 amino acids. Trimming took off 1 base at V and 8 bases at J, with 18 bases between the two ends. Per germline, CDR1 SGHRS and CDR2 YFSETQ. CDR3 in amino acids: CASSLSSGTNSGYTF. CDR3 bases: TGCGCCAGCAGCTTGAGTTCAGGGACTAATTCAGGCTACACCTTC. Drawing the rest from reference TRBV5-1 and TRBJ1-2, the complete variable domain is KAGVTQTPRYLIKTRGQQVTLSCSPISGHRSVSWYQQTPGQGLQFLFEYFSETQRNKGNFPGRFSGRQFSNSRSEMNVSTLELGDSALYLCASSLSSGTNSGYTFGSGTRLTVV.

This chain uses TRBV11-2 with TRBJ2-7, with a possible D match to TRBD1 (5 bases). The CDR3 length is 15 residues. Deletions cut 4 bases from V and 1 base from J, with 14 bases between. Germline V gene data show CDR1 as SGHAT and CDR2 as FQNNGV. CDR3: CASSSLTGRSYEQYF. The CDR3 DNA reads as TGTGCCAGCAGCTCTCTTACAGGACGATCCTACGAGCAGTACTTC.

This rearrangement joins TRBV6-5 to TRBJ2-7; TRBD1 aligns across 10 bases. The length of the CDR3 is 11 residues. V dropped 8 bases and J dropped 7; count of bases not matched to a gene: 2. Germline loops: CDR1 MNHEY, CDR2 SVGAGI. The CDR3 loop is CASPGQGEQYF. The CDR3 DNA reads TGTGCCAGCCCGGGACAGGGGGAGCAGTACTTC.

This sequence joins TRBV6-7 and TRBJ1-1, with a possible D match to TRBD1 (5 bases). TRBV6-7 is annotated as an ORF whose role is uncertain. V lost 7 bases to trimming and J lost 1 base, with 13 bases between them. The CDR3 covers 14 residues. The chain's CDR3 is CASTQGKGNTEAFF. The CDR3 DNA sequence: TGTGCCAGCACCCAGGGAAAAGGGAACACTGAAGCTTTCTTT.

The chain links TRBV9 to TRBJ2-3; D gene ambiguous. CDR1 SGDLS and CDR2 YYNGEE come from the germline V gene. The CDR3 length is 14 residues. V lost 0 bases and J lost 3, with 8 bases in between. The CDR3 DNA sequence: TGTGCCAGCAGCGTAGGGGCGATGACAGATACGCAGTATTTT. Amino acid sequence: CASSVGAMTDTQYF.

The chain has TRBV10-2 and TRBJ2-1, with 7 bases lining up with TRBD1. Germline V gene lookup returns CDR1 WSHSY and CDR2 SAAADI. V shed 6 bases and J 4 bases; nucleotides not matched to a gene: 12. This CDR3 has 16 residues. The CDR3 region is CASRLRPGQRYNEQFF. The DNA for the CDR3 is TGCGCCAGCAGACTCAGACCGGGACAGAGATACAATGAGCAGTTCTTC.

The rearrangement uses TRBV11-3 and TRBJ2-7; tentative D call: TRBD2 (5 bases). Germline values: CDR1 SGHNT, CDR2 YENEEA. There are 13 residues in the CDR3. With 5 bases removed from V and 2 bases from J, the gap between germline ends came to 10 bases. The CDR3 DNA is TGTGCCAGCAGCCCGAGGGTCCCCTACGAGCAGTACTTC. The encoded protein is CASSPRVPYEQYF. The full variable domain, with the rest looked up from reference TRBV11-3 and TRBJ2-7, is EAGVVQSPRYKIIEKKQPVAFWCNPISGHNTLYWYLQNLGQGPELLIRYENEEAVDDSQLPKDRFSAERLKGVDSTLKIQPAELGDSAVYLCASSPRVPYEQYFGPGTRLTVT.

This clone was observed a handful of times. The rearrangement joins TRBV28 to TRBJ1-1, with D unresolved. The CDR3 has 10 amino acids. Germline CDR1 is MDHEN and CDR2 is SYDVKM. V was clipped by 10 bases and J by 4 bases, with 7 bases between them. CDR3 protein: CATKLTEAFF. CDR3 sequence (DNA): TGTGCCACCAAGCTCACTGAAGCTTTCTTT.

The chain carries TRBV2 and TRBJ1-1; TRBD1 is a possible D gene (5 bases). Germline-derived CDR1 and CDR2 are SNHLY and FYNNEI. The V end was cut by 8 bases, the J end by 3 bases, with 16 bases between. CDR3 length: 14 amino acids. CDR3: CASALIRGDTEAFF. In DNA, the CDR3 is TGTGCCAGCGCTTTAATTAGGGGTGACACTGAAGCTTTCTTT.